The 12 T cell receptor beta chains below were found in one sample sequenced in a study of T-cell reconstitution after alpha-beta-depleted transplantation in children. Unique molecular identifiers tagged the TCRbeta library. TCRdb analysed the PCR reads with MiXCR anew, one entry per CDR3 protein. The sample has roughly 200,000 distinct CDR3 sequences; about 7% are singletons. The source material was PBMCs, sampled before TCRalphabeta/CD19-depleted stem cell transplant. All receptors come from a boy younger than 10 with acute lymphoblastic leukemia, due to receive a stem cell transplant.

This chain uses TRBV6-2 or TRBV6-3 with TRBJ1-5, with 9 bases matching TRBD1. This CDR3 is 12 amino acids long. Germline V gene sequence: CDR1 MNHEY, CDR2 SVGEGT. V was pared by 8 bases and J by 9 bases, with 5 bases of the junction left unmatched. CDR3 region: CASCLTGGPQHF. The CDR3 coding sequence is TGTGCCAGCTGCTTGACAGGGGGGCCCCAGCATTTT.

This clonotype was observed many times. The V gene is TRBV2, the J gene TRBJ1-5; 7 bases agree with TRBD1. Germline trimming cut 5 bases from V and 3 bases from J; bases unmatched to any gene: 7. Germline CDR1 is SNHLY and CDR2 is FYNNEI. CDR3 size: 15 residues. This chain's CDR3 is CASSPKQGYNQPQHF. The CDR3 DNA is TGTGCCAGCAGTCCCAAACAGGGGTACAATCAGCCCCAGCATTTT. The full variable domain, its missing parts supplied by reference TRBV2 and TRBJ1-5, is EPEVTQTPSHQVTQMGQEVILRCVPISNHLYFYWYRQILGQKVEFLVSFYNNEISEKSEIFDDQFSVERPDGSNFTLKIRSTKLEDSAMYFCASSPKQGYNQPQHFGDGTRLSIL.

The V call is TRBV15, the J call TRBJ2-7; TRBD2 aligns across 7 bases. CDR1 and CDR2 (germline): LNHNV, YYDKDF (reference sequence). This CDR3 contains 14 residues. Losses at the gene ends were 1 base for V and 2 bases for J; bases not matched to a gene: 2. The CDR3 region is CATSRVGTTYEQYF. CDR3 DNA sequence: TGTGCCACCAGCAGAGTTGGGACTACCTACGAGCAGTACTTC.

This clonotype was counted ten times or more. As DNA, the CDR3 is TGTGCCAGCAGGGTTACAGGGGTGAACACTGAAGCTTTCTTT. Its protein product is CASRVTGVNTEAFF. The chain has TRBV2 and TRBJ1-1; 7 bases match TRBD1. This CDR3 is built from 14 residues. Germline V gene data show CDR1 as SNHLY and CDR2 as FYNNEI. The junction had 4 bases not matched to a gene; V was cut back by 6 bases and J by 0 bases. The entire variable domain, with the rest obtained from reference TRBV2 and TRBJ1-1, is as follows: EPEVTQTPSHQVTQMGQEVILRCVPISNHLYFYWYRQILGQKVEFLVSFYNNEISEKSEIFDDQFSVERPDGSNFTLKIRSTKLEDSAMYFCASRVTGVNTEAFFGQGTRLTVV.

This clonotype was counted only a few times. This chain uses TRBV19 with TRBJ2-7, with D possibly matching TRBD2 (5 bases). Trimming took 0 bases from V and 3 from J, leaving 12 bases between them. Germline CDR1 LNHDA, CDR2 SQIVND (reference sequence). The CDR3 is 15 residues long. CDR3 loop: CASSIDPSADYEQYF. The CDR3 region has the DNA TGTGCCAGTAGTATAGACCCGTCAGCGGACTACGAGCAGTACTTC.

This clonotype showed up just a few times. The V call is TRBV19, the J call TRBJ2-7, with 7 bases identical to TRBD2. J gave up 3 bases and V 6 bases, and 11 bases lay outside the gene matches. Germline V CDR1 and CDR2: LNHDA, SQIVND (reference sequence). This CDR3 spans 15 amino acids. The CDR3 sequence is CASRPRGGSSYEQYF. The CDR3 DNA follows: TGTGCCAGTAGGCCGAGAGGCGGGAGTAGCTACGAGCAGTACTTC.

Many counts were recorded for this clonotype. This chain's CDR3 is CSARQGAREKLFF. CDR3 DNA: TGCAGTGCTAGACAGGGGGCGCGAGAAAAACTGTTTTTT. This chain uses TRBV20-1 with TRBJ1-4; 8 nucleotides match TRBD1. Per the germline V gene, CDR1 is DFQATT and CDR2 is SNEGSKA (reference sequence). The CDR3 has 13 amino acids. The J segment lost 8 bases and the V segment lost 2 bases, leaving 4 bases of the junction unmatched.

This chain links TRBV5-1 with TRBJ1-6; tentative D call: TRBD1 (5 bases). The CDR3 is made up of 15 amino acids. V was pared by 4 bases and J by 7 bases, with 15 bases between. Germline loops: CDR1 SGHRS, CDR2 YFSETQ. The CDR3 here is CASSPDGGRNSPLHF. As DNA, the CDR3 is TGCGCCAGCAGCCCGGACGGGGGACGCAATTCACCCCTCCACTTT.

This clonotype was recorded many times. This chain joins TRBV3-1 and TRBJ2-1; D may match TRBD1 or TRBD2 (5 bases each). Germline V gene sequence: CDR1 LGHDT, CDR2 YNNKEL (reference sequence). CDR3 length: 15 residues. The ends were cut back, 0 bases at V and 5 bases at J, with 11 bases in the middle. This chain's CDR3 is CASSQEGVPDNEQFF. The CDR3 region has the DNA TGTGCCAGCAGCCAAGAGGGGGTCCCTGACAATGAGCAGTTCTTC.

This clonotype occurred many times. The V and J genes are TRBV20-1 and TRBJ1-1; D unclear. The CDR3 loop spans 14 amino acids. The germline V and J ends were trimmed by 6 bases and 6 bases, with 20 bases remaining between them. Germline assignment: CDR1 DFQATT and CDR2 SNEGSKA (reference sequence). DNA for the CDR3: TGCAGTGCCTCACCCGTGGCAGTCGATTCTGAAGCTTTCTTT. It specifies CSASPVAVDSEAFF.

At least ten counts were recorded for this clonotype. The chain links TRBV10-3 to TRBJ2-7; D is unclear. This CDR3 contains 13 residues. Per the germline V gene, CDR1 is ENHRY and CDR2 is SYGVKD. V lost 4 bases, J lost 2 bases, and 9 bases lay in between. The CDR3 spells CAISGGVTYEQYF. The DNA of the CDR3 is TGTGCCATCAGTGGAGGAGTGACCTACGAGCAGTACTTC.

In its sample, this clonotype was seen many times. The rearrangement links TRBV15 to TRBJ1-1; D unclear. V shed 1 base and J shed 2 bases, with 2 bases lying between them. CDR3 length: 12 amino acids. Germline lookup yields CDR1 LNHNV and CDR2 YYDKDF (reference sequence). Here the CDR3 DNA reads TGTGCCACCAGCAGAGGAAACACTGAAGCTTTCTTT. Translation: CATSRGNTEAFF.